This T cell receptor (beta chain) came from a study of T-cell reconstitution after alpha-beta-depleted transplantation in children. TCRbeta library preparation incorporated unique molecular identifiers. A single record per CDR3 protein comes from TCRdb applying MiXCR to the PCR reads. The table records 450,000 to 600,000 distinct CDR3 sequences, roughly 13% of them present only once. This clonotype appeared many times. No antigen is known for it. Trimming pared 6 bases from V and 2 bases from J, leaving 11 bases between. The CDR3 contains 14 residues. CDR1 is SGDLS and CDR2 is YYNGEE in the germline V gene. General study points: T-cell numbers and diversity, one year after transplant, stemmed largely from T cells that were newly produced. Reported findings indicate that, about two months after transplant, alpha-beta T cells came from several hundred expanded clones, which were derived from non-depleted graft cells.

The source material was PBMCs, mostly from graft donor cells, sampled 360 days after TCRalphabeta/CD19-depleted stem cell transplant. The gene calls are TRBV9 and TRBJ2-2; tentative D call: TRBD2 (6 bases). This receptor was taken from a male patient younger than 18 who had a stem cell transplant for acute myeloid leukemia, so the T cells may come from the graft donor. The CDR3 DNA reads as TGTGCCAGCAACGGCGGGAAAAACACCGGGGAGCTGTTTTTT. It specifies CASNGGKNTGELFF.